The 10 T cell receptor beta chains given below trace back to one sample, sequenced in a study of CD8 T cells in Susac syndrome. Random hexamers were used to reverse transcribe roughly 0.45 to 1 ug of RNA. One entry per CDR3 protein, called by TCRdb with MiXCR from the immunoSEQ multiplex PCR reads. The repertoire holds 400,000 or so distinct CDR3 sequences, with approximately 85% as singletons. The specimen sequenced was CD8+ T cells from PBMCs. The receptors were gathered from a human donor with multiple sclerosis.

This clonotype came up once. The gene calls are TRBV6-5 and TRBJ2-3, with a tentative D call TRBD1 (6 bases). CDR1 and CDR2 (germline): MNHEY, SVGAGI. The V end lost 0 bases, the J end lost 4 bases, and 17 bases lay between the germline ends. The CDR3 has 17 residues. CDR3 coding DNA: TGTGCCAGCAGTTACTCGCTCCCAGGGGCACCTCCAGATACGCAGTATTTT. This sequence encodes CASSYSLPGAPPDTQYF.

The chain carries TRBV11-2 and TRBJ2-2, with D uncertain. CDR3 size: 12 residues. V was shortened by 4 bases and J by 5 bases, with 5 bases between the two germline ends. The germline V gene encodes CDR1 SGHAT and CDR2 FQNNGV. The CDR3 DNA reads as TGTGCCAGCAGCTCATCGACCGGGGAGCTGTTTTTT. Amino acids: CASSSSTGELFF.

The chain joins TRBV10-1 to TRBJ2-7; D unclear. V was trimmed by 2 bases and J by 7 bases, leaving 18 bases between them. The CDR3 spans 15 residues. Per germline, CDR1 WNHNN and CDR2 SYGVQD (reference sequence). The CDR3 region is CASSEEGIGLGEQYF. Written as DNA, the CDR3 is TGCGCCAGCAGTGAGGAAGGGATAGGTCTGGGGGAGCAGTACTTC.

This chain joins TRBV7-3 and TRBJ2-1; D not resolved. From germline, CDR1 is SGHTA and CDR2 FQGTGA. V lost 2 bases and J 4 bases, leaving 12 bases between the germline ends. CDR3 length: 15 amino acids. CDR3 bases: TGTGCCAGCAGCTTAGATTTAACTCGTTACAATGAGCAGTTCTTC. Its translation: CASSLDLTRYNEQFF.

This sequence joins TRBV19 and TRBJ2-1; D could derive from TRBD1 or TRBD2 (5 bases each). This CDR3 has 14 amino acids. Per germline, CDR1 LNHDA and CDR2 SQIVND (reference sequence). Trimming took off 3 bases at V and 2 bases at J, with 8 bases between the two ends. CDR3 in amino acids: CASSIQGPYNEQFF. In nucleotides, the CDR3 is TGTGCCAGTAGTATTCAGGGACCCTACAATGAGCAGTTCTTC. The full variable domain, completed using reference TRBV19 and TRBJ2-1, is DGGITQSPKYLFRKEGQNVTLSCEQNLNHDAMYWYRQDPGQGLRLIYYSQIVNDFQKGDIAEGYSVSREKKESFPLTVTSAQKNPTAFYLCASSIQGPYNEQFFGPGTRLTVL.

Comments on this clonotype: One end of the junction is discordant with germline, which a read error may explain. The chain combines TRBV27 with TRBJ1-5, with D perhaps matching TRBD1 (5 bases). The CDR3 covers 14 residues. Germline CDR1 is MNHEY and CDR2 is SMNVEV (reference sequence). CDR3 sequence (DNA): TGTGTCAGCAGTTCGTATAAAGGGGTCCAGCCCCAGCATTTT. This sequence encodes CVSSSYKGVQPQHF.

The chain joins TRBV5-1 to TRBJ1-1; D is unresolved. The CDR3 spans 14 residues. The V gene lost 4 bases and the J gene lost 2 bases, with 12 bases spanning the gap. Looked up from germline, CDR1 is SGHRS and CDR2 is YFSETQ. This chain's CDR3 is CASSAGSLNTEAFF. The CDR3 nucleotides are TGCGCCAGCAGCGCCGGGAGCCTTAACACTGAAGCTTTCTTT. Full variable domain (rest looked up from reference TRBV5-1 and TRBJ1-1): KAGVTQTPRYLIKTRGQQVTLSCSPISGHRSVSWYQQTPGQGLQFLFEYFSETQRNKGNFPGRFSGRQFSNSRSEMNVSTLELGDSALYLCASSAGSLNTEAFFGQGTRLTVV.

The CDR3 is CASSFGGGLKNTEAFF. CDR3 bases: TGTGCCAGCAGTTTTGGAGGGGGTCTAAAGAACACTGAAGCTTTCTTT. The V gene is TRBV28, the J gene TRBJ1-1; TRBD1 is a possible D gene (6 bases). CDR3 length: 16 residues. Germline lookup yields CDR1 MDHEN and CDR2 SYDVKM. Trimming shortened V by 3 bases and J by 1 base, and 15 bases separated the two germline ends.

This clonotype was counted only a few times. The chain has TRBV6-4 and TRBJ2-1; D unclear. The CDR3 is made up of 13 amino acids. Germline assignment: CDR1 MRHNA and CDR2 SNTAGT. The ends were cut back, 3 bases at V and 6 bases at J, with 9 bases in the middle. CDR3 region: CASSESTTNEQFF. CDR3 coding DNA: TGTGCCAGCAGTGAATCGACAACCAATGAGCAGTTCTTC.

The V call is TRBV7-9, the J call TRBJ1-4; 8 bases are shared with TRBD1. V lost 4 bases, J lost 5 bases, and 12 bases stayed unmatched. The CDR3 has 17 amino acids. Germline V CDR1 and CDR2: SEHNR, FQNEAQ (reference sequence). The CDR3 DNA follows: TGTGCCAGCAGCTCCCCCTCCTCGACAGGGGTAAATGAAAAACTGTTTTTT. Translating gives CASSSPSSTGVNEKLFF.